This TCR beta chain comes out of a study of shared clonotypes between healthy human individuals. Regarding the study as a whole: It was observed that roughly 5% of naive CD4 clonotypes were shared across several donors.

As to this clone: Its target is unknown.

The study ran the assay at deep level. Using immunoSEQ multiplex PCR, the repertoire was profiled, and TCRdb retains in-frame clones only, with some absent. The sample shows roughly 1,000,000 clones, around 78% of them seen only once. Trimming stripped 1 base from V and 9 bases from J, with 16 bases between. Germline CDR1 reads SGHTA; CDR2 reads FQGNSA. The CDR3 length is 14 residues. The sequencing input was memory CD4+ T cells from PBMCs. Subset of the sample: CD45RA-negative fraction. The chain joins TRBV7-2 to TRBJ2-7; D is ambiguous. The origin of this receptor is a man aged 18-30 years in good health. Some clones in this sample may be carry-over from other donors' samples. The CDR3 coding sequence is TGTGCCAGCAGCTTAGGGGCCTATTCCACGGTGCAGTACTTC. Its translation is CASSLGAYSTVQYF. The variable domain in full, completed from reference TRBV7-2 and TRBJ2-7, reads GAGVSQSPSNKVTEKGKDVELRCDPISGHTALYWYRQSLGQGLEFLIYFQGNSAPDKSGLPSDRFSAERTGGSVSTLTIQRTQQEDSAVYLCASSLGAYSTVQYFGPGTRLTVT.